The clone carrying this TCR beta chain was seen just once. The sample is drawn from a study of blood T cell repertoires in COVID-19. Study-wide background: T cells, B-cell-depleted T cells, or PBMCs supplied cDNA or gDNA.

V lost 2 bases and J lost 7; bases outside the gene matches: 4. This CDR3 contains 14 residues. The germline V gene has CDR1 MNHEY and CDR2 SVGAGI. Study processing details: Reference gene primer amplification gave nucleated cell count estimates. Produced via immunoSEQ multiplex PCR; TCRdb's table is partial and in-frame only. V, J and clone size were drawn from that table, and D and trimming were deduced from the DNA. The sample includes fewer than 250,000 clones, around four fifths of them seen just once. The chain is built from TRBV6-5 and TRBJ2-3; TRBD2 matches at 9 bases. The specimen sequenced was peripheral blood. The sequence came from a woman aged 55-69 years with active or convalescent COVID-19. The CDR3 nucleotides read TGTGCCAGCAGTTACGGCGGGGGGGCTTATACGCAGTATTTT. Its translation: CASSYGGGAYTQYF.